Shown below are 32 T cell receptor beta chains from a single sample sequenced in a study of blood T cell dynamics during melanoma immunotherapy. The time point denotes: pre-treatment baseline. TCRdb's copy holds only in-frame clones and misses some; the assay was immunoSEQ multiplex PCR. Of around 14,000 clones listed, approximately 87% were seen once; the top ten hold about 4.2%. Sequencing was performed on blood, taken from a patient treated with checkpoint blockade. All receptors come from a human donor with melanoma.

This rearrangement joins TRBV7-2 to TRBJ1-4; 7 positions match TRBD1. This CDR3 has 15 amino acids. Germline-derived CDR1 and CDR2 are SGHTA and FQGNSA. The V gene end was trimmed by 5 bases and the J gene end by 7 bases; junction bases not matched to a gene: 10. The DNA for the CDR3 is TGTGCCAGCAGCCCTGGACAGGCCGGTCGTGAAAAACTGTTTTTT. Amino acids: CASSPGQAGREKLFF.

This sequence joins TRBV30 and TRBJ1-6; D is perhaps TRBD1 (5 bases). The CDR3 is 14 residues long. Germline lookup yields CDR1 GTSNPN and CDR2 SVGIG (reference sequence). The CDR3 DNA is TGTGCAGCCACCCTCCAGGGAGATAGTTCACCCCTCCACTTT. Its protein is CAATLQGDSSPLHF.

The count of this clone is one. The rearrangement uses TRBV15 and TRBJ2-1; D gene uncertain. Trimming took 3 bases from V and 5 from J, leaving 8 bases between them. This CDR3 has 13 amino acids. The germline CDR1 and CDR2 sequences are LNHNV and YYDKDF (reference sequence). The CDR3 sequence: CATSRTQDNEQFF. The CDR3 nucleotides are TGTGCCACCAGCAGGACCCAGGACAATGAGCAGTTCTTC.

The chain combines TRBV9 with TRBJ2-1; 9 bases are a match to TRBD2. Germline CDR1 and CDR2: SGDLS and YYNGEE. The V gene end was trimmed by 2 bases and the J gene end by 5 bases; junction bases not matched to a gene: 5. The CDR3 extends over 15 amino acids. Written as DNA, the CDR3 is TGTGCCAGCAGCGTGGGCGGGGGGGCGAACAATGAGCAGTTCTTC. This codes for CASSVGGGANNEQFF.

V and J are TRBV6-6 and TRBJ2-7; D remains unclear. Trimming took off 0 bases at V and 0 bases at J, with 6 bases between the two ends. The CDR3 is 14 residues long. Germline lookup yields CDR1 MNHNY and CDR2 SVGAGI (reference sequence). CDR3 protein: CASSYSGPSYEQYF. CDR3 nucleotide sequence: TGTGCCAGCAGTTACTCGGGTCCCTCCTACGAGCAGTACTTC.

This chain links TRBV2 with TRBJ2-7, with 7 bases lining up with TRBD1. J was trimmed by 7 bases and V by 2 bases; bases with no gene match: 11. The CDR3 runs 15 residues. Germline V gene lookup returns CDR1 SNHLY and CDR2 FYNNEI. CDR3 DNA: TGTGCCAGCAGTGAAACCACAGGGGAGATGGGGGAGCAGTACTTC. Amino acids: CASSETTGEMGEQYF.

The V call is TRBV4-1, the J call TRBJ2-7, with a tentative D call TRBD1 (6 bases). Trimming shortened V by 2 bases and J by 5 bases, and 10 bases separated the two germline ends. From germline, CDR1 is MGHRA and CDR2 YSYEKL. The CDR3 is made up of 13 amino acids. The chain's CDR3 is CASSQHRAHEQYF. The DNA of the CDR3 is TGCGCCAGCAGCCAACACAGGGCCCACGAGCAGTACTTC.

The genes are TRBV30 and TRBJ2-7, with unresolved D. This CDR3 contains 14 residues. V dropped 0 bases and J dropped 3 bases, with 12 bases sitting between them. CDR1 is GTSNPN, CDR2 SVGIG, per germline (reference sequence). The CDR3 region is CAWSVGISNYEQYF. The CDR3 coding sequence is TGTGCCTGGAGTGTTGGTATCTCCAACTACGAGCAGTACTTC. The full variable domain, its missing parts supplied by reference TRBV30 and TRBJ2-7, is SQTIHQWPATLVQPVGSPLSLECTVEGTSNPNLYWYRQAAGRGLQLLFYSVGIGQISSEVPQNLSASRPQDRQFILSSKKLLLSDSGFYLCAWSVGISNYEQYFGPGTRLTVT.

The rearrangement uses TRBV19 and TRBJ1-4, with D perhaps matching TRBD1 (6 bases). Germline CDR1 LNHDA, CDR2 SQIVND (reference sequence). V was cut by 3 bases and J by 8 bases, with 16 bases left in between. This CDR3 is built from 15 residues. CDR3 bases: TGTGCCAGTAGTATGGGGAACAGGGTTTGGGAAAAACTGTTTTTT. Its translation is CASSMGNRVWEKLFF. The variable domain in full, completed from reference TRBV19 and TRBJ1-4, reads DGGITQSPKYLFRKEGQNVTLSCEQNLNHDAMYWYRQDPGQGLRLIYYSQIVNDFQKGDIAEGYSVSREKKESFPLTVTSAQKNPTAFYLCASSMGNRVWEKLFFGSGTQLSVL.

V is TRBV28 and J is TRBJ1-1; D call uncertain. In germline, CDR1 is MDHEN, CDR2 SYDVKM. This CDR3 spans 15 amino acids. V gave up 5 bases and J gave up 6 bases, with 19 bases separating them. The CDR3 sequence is CASSRSALAPSEAFF. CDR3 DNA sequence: TGTGCCAGCAGTCGATCCGCCCTTGCCCCCTCTGAAGCTTTCTTT.

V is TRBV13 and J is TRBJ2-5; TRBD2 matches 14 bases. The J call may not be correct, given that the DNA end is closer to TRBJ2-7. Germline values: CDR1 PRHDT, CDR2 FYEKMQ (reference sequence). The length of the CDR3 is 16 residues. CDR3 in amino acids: CASSRTSGGISYEQYF. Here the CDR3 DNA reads TGTGCCAGCAGCAGGACTAGCGGGGGGATCTCCTACGAGCAGTACTTC.

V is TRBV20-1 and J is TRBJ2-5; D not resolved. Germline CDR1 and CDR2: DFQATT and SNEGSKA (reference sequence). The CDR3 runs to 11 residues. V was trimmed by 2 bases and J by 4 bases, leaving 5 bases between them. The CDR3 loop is CSARNTETQYF. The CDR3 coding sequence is TGCAGTGCTAGAAATACAGAGACCCAGTACTTC.

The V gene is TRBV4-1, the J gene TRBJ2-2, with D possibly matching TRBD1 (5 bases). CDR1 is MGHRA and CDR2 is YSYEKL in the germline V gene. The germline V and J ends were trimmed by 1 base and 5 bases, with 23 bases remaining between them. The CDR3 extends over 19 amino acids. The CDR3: CASSQAGYRRVSRTGELFF. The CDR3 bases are TGCGCCAGCAGCCAAGCAGGGTACAGGCGCGTGTCGAGGACCGGGGAGCTGTTTTTT.

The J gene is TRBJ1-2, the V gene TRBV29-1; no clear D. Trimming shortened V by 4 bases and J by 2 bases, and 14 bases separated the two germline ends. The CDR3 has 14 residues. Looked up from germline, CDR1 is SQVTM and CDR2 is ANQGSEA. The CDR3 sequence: CSVGTKGRNYGYTF. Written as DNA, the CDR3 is TGCAGCGTTGGGACCAAGGGAAGAAACTATGGCTACACCTTC. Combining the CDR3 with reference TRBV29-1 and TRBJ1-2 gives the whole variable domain SAVISQKPSRDICQRGTSLTIQCQVDSQVTMMFWYRQQPGQSLTLIATANQGSEATYESGFVIDKFPISRPNLTFSTLTVSNMSPEDSSIYLCSVGTKGRNYGYTFGSGTRLTVV.

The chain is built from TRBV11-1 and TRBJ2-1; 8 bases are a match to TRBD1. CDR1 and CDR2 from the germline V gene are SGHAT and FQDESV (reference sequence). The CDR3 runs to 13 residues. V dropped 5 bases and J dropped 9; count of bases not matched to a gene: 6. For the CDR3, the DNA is TGTGCCAGCAGCAGAAGACAGGGGACTGAGCAGTTCTTC. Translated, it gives CASSRRQGTEQFF.

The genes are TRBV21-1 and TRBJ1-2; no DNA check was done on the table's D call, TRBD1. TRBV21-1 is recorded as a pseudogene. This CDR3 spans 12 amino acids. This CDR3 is CASSKRSGGYTF. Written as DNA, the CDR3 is TGTGCCAGCAGCAAAAGGTCAGGTGGCTACACCTTC.

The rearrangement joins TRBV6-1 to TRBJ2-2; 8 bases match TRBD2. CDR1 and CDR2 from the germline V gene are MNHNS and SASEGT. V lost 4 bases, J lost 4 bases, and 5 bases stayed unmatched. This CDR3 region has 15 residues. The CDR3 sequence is CASSGRGGLTGELFF. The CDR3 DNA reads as TGTGCCAGCAGTGGACGGGGGGGGCTCACCGGGGAGCTGTTTTTT.

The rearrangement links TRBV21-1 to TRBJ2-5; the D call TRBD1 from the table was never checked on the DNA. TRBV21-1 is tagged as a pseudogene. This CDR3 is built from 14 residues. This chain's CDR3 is CASSTRTGLWEQYF. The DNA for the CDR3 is TGTGCCAGCAGCACTCGGACAGGTCTCTGGGAGCAGTACTTC.

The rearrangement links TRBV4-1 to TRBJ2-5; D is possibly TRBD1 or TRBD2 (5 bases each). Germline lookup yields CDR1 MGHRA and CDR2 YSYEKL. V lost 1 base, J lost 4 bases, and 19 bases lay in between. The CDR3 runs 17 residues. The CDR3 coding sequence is TGCGCCAGCAGCCAAGGGGGGACGGGGCAGGTCGGAGAGACCCAGTACTTC. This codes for CASSQGGTGQVGETQYF.

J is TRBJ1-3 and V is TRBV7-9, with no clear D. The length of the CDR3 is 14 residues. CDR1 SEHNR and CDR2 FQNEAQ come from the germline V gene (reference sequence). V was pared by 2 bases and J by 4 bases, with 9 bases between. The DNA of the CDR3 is TGTGCCAGCAGCTTAATACAATCCGGAAACACCATATATTTT. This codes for CASSLIQSGNTIYF.

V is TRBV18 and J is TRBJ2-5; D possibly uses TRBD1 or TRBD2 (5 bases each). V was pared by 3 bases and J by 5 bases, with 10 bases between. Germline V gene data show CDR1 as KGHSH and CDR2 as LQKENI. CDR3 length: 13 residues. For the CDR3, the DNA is TGTGCCAGCTCACCGGGGACGGAGGAGACCCAGTACTTC. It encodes CASSPGTEETQYF.

CDR3 sequence reads: CASSPSYRGDTDTQYF. CDR3 bases: TGTGCCAGCTCACCTTCGTACAGGGGAGACACAGATACGCAGTATTTT. The genes are TRBV18 and TRBJ2-3, with 7 bases aligning to TRBD1. This CDR3 comprises 16 residues. Trimming at V came to 3 bases and at J to 2 bases, leaving 8 bases not matched to a gene. The germline gives CDR1 KGHSH, CDR2 LQKENI.

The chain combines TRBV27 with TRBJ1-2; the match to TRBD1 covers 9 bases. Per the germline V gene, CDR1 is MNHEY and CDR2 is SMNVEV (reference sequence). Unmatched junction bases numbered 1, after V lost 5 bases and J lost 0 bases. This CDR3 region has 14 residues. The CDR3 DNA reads TGTGCCAGCAGTCGACAGGGGGCTAACTATGGCTACACCTTC. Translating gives CASSRQGANYGYTF.

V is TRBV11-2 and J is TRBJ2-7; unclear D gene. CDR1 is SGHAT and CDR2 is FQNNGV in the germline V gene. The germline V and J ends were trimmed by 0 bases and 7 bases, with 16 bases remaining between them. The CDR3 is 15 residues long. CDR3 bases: TGTGCCAGCAGCTTAGATGGTACTCCTCCTCGGGAGCAGTACTTC. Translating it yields CASSLDGTPPREQYF. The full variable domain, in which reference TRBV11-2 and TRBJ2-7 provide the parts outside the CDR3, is EAGVAQSPRYKIIEKRQSVAFWCNPISGHATLYWYQQILGQGPKLLIQFQNNGVVDDSQLPKDRFSAERLKGVDSTLKIQPAKLEDSAVYLCASSLDGTPPREQYFGPGTRLTVT.

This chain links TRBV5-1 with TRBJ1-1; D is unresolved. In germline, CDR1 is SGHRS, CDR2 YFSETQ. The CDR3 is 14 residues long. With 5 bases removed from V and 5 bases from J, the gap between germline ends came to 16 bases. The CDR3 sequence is CASSRGGTQTEAFF. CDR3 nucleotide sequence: TGCGCCAGCAGTCGAGGCGGAACCCAGACTGAAGCTTTCTTT.

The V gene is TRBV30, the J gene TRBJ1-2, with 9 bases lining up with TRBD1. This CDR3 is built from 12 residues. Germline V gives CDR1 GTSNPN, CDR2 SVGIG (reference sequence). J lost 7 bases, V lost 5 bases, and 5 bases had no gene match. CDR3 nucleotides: TGTGCCTGGGACAGGGGGGGACGTGGCTACACCTTC. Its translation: CAWDRGGRGYTF.

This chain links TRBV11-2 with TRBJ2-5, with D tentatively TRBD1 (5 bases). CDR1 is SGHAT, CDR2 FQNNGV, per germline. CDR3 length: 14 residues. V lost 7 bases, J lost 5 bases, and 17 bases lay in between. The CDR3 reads CASIPVPGWETQYF. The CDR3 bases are TGTGCCAGCATCCCCGTCCCAGGGTGGGAGACCCAGTACTTC.

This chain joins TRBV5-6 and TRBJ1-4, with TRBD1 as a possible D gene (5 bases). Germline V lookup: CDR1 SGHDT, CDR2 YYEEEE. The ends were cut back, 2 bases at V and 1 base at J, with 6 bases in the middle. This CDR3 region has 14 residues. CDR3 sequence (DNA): TGTGCCAGCAGCTTTGGGGGAACTAATGAAAAACTGTTTTTT. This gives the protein CASSFGGTNEKLFF.

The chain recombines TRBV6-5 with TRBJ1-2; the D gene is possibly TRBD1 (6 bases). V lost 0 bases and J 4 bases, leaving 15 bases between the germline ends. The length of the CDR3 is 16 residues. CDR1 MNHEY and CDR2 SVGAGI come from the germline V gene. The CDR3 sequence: CASSYSKFRGGYGYTF. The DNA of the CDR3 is TGTGCCAGCAGTTACTCCAAATTCAGGGGTGGCTATGGCTACACCTTC.

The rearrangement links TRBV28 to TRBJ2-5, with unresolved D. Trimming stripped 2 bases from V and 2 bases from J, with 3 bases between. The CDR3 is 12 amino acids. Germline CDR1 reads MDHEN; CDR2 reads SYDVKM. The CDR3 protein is CASSLQQETQYF. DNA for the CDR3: TGTGCCAGCAGTTTACAGCAAGAGACCCAGTACTTC.

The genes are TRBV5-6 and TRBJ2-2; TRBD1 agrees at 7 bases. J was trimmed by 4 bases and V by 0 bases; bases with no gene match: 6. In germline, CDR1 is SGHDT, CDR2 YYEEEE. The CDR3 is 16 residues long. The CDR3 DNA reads TGTGCCAGCAGCTTGGCGACAGGGATCGGCACCGGGGAGCTGTTTTTT. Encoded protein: CASSLATGIGTGELFF.

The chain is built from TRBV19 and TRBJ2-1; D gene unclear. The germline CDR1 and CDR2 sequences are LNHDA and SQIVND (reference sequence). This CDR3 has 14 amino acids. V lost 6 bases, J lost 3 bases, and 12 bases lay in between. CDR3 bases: TGTGCCAGTAGCTTTGGGCTGCACTACAATGAGCAGTTCTTC. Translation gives CASSFGLHYNEQFF. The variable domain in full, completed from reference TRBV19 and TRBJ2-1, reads DGGITQSPKYLFRKEGQNVTLSCEQNLNHDAMYWYRQDPGQGLRLIYYSQIVNDFQKGDIAEGYSVSREKKESFPLTVTSAQKNPTAFYLCASSFGLHYNEQFFGPGTRLTVL.